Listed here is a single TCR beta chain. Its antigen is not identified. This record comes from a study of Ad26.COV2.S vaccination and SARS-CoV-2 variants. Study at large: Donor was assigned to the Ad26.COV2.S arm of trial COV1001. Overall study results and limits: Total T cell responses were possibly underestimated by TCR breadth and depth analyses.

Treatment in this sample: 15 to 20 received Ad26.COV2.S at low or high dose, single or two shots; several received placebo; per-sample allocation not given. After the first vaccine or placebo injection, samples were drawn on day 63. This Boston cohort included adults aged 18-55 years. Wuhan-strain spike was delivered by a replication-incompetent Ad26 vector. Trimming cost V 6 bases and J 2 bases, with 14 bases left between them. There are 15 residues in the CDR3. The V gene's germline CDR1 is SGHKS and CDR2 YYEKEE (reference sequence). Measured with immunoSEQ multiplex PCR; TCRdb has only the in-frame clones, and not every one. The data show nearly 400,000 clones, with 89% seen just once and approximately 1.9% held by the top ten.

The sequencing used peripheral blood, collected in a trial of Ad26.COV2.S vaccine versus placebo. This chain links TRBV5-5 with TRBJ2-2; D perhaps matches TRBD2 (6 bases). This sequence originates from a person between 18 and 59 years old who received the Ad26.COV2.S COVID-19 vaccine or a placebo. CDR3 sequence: CASTLGGINTGELFF. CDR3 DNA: TGTGCCAGCACTCTAGGAGGGATTAACACCGGGGAGCTGTTTTTT.